The source of this TCR beta chain is a study of cytomegalovirus exposure and HLA in healthy donors. Findings and limits, study-wide: Differences between HLA loci emerged in a later analysis of TCR association rates, with DRB1 most and HLA-C fewest. A later analysis linked 15,000 to 20,000 TCR beta sequences to HLA alleles at 0.05 false discovery rate.

The PCR had 60 Vbeta and 13 Jbeta primers. Sequencing was performed with immunoSEQ multiplex PCR; in TCRdb, only in-frame clones are kept and a portion is missing. The table shows roughly 180,000 clones, with approximately 84% occurring only once. The CDR3 is 15 amino acids. CDR1 and CDR2 (germline): SGHDT, YYEEEE. Concerning this clone: Its antigen remains unknown. Compared with germline, one end of the junction differs, possibly owing to a read error.

Sequencing input: PBMCs. The rearrangement links TRBV5-6 to TRBJ1-4; D unresolved. The source is a female donor in good health and CMV-seronegative. CDR3 region: CASSRRPTAGEKLVF. Written as DNA, the CDR3 is TGTGCCAGCAGCAGACGACCGACGGCCGGAGAAAAACTGGTTTTT.